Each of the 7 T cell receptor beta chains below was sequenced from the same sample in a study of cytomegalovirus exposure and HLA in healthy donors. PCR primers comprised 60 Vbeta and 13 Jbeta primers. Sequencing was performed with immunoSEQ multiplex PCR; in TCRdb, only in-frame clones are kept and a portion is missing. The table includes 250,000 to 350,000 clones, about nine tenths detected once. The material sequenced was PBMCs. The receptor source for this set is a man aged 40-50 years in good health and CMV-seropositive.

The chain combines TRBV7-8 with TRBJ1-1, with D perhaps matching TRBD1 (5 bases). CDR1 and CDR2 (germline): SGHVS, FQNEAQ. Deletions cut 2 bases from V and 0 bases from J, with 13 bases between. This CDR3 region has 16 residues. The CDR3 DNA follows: TGTGCCAGCAGCTTATTCCCCACAGGCATGAACACTGAAGCTTTCTTT. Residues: CASSLFPTGMNTEAFF.

The CDR3 coding sequence is TGTGCCAGTAGACTATCCGGAGAGACCCAGTACTTC. Encoded protein: CASRLSGETQYF. The chain is built from TRBV19 and TRBJ2-5, with D unclear. The length of the CDR3 is 12 residues. Germline CDR1 reads LNHDA; CDR2 reads SQIVND (reference sequence). V gave up 6 bases and J gave up 4 bases, with 9 bases separating them. Combining the CDR3 with reference TRBV19 and TRBJ2-5 gives the whole variable domain DGGITQSPKYLFRKEGQNVTLSCEQNLNHDAMYWYRQDPGQGLRLIYYSQIVNDFQKGDIAEGYSVSREKKESFPLTVTSAQKNPTAFYLCASRLSGETQYFGPGTRLLVL.

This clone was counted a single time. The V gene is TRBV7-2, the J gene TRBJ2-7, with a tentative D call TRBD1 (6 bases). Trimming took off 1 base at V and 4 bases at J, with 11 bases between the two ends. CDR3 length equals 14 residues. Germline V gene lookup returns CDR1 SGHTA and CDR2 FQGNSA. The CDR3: CASSLVQGRYEQYF. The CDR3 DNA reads TGTGCCAGCAGCTTAGTACAGGGAAGGTACGAGCAGTACTTC. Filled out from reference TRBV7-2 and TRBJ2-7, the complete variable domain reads GAGVSQSPSNKVTEKGKDVELRCDPISGHTALYWYRQSLGQGLEFLIYFQGNSAPDKSGLPSDRFSAERTGGSVSTLTIQRTQQEDSAVYLCASSLVQGRYEQYFGPGTRLTVT.

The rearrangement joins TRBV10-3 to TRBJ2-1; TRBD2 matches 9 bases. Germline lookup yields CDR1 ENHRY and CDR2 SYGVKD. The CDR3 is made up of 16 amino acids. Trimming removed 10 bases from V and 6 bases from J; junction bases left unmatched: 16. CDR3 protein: CATGGGSGGRPNEQFF. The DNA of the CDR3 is TGTGCCACGGGGGGAGGTAGCGGGGGCCGACCCAATGAGCAGTTCTTC.

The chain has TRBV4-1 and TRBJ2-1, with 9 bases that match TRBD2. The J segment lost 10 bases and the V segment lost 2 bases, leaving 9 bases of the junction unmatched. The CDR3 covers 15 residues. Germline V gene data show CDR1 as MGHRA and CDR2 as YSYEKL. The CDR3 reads CASSQPGTSSVEQFF. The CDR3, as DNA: TGCGCCAGCAGCCAACCCGGGACTAGCAGTGTCGAGCAGTTCTTC.

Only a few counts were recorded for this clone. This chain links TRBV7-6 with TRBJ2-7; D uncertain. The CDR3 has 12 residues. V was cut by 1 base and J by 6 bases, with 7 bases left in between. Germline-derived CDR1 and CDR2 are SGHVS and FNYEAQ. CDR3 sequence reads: CASSLGAAEQYF. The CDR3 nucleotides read TGTGCCAGCAGCTTAGGGGCAGCCGAGCAGTACTTC.

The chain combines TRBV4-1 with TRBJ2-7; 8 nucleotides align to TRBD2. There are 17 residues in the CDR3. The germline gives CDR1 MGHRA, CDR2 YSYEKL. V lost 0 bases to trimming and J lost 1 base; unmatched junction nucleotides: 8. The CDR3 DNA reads TGCGCCAGCAGCCAAGAAGGCGGCCTAGCGGGTTCCTACGAGCAGTACTTC. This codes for CASSQEGGLAGSYEQYF.